This is a list of T cell receptor beta chains from one sample in a study of cytomegalovirus exposure and HLA in healthy donors. Generated by immunoSEQ multiplex PCR, the TCRdb table keeps only in-frame clones and is missing some. Reported are fewer than 150,000 clones; the ten largest clones contain less than 3%. Sequences were obtained from PBMCs. Source of these receptors: a man between 35 and 55 years old in good health and CMV-seronegative. Both conserved end residues are part of each CDR3. Each record gives: V gene, D gene, J gene, CDR3 DNA, CDR3 protein. A D gene is named only where the DNA matches it firmly.

>TRBV6-1|.|TRBJ2-6
TGTGCCAGCGTGGGCGCTGGGGCCAACGTCCTGACTTTC
CASVGAGANVLTF
>TRBV15|TRBD1|TRBJ2-2
TGTGCCACCAGCCGGGACAGGGCTCCGGGGGAGCTGTTTTTT
CATSRDRAPGELFF
>TRBV4-2|TRBD2|TRBJ2-3
TGTGCCAGCAGCCAAGAACGGGGGGGGAGCACAGATACGCAGTATTTT
CASSQERGGSTDTQYF
>TRBV4-1|.|TRBJ1-2
TGCGCCAGCAGCCAAGAACAACCTAACCTCTTGGGGCGGATCGGCTACACCTTC
CASSQEQPNLLGRIGYTF
>TRBV2|TRBD1|TRBJ1-5
TGTGCCAGCTCCCAGGACAGGGGCAATCAGCCCCAGCATTTT
CASSQDRGNQPQHF
>TRBV5-5|.|TRBJ2-3
TGTGCCAGCAGCTTTACTAAATCTAGCACAGATACGCAGTATTTT
CASSFTKSSTDTQYF
>TRBV5-4|TRBD2|TRBJ2-1
TGTGCCAGCAGCCCTAGCGGGGGCCTTAACAATGAGCAGTTCTTC
CASSPSGGLNNEQFF
>TRBV5-1|TRBD1|TRBJ1-2
TGCGCCAGCAGCTTGGCGGGGACAGGGGGCGAAGGCTACACCTTC
CASSLAGTGGEGYTF
>TRBV9|TRBD1|TRBJ1-2
TGTGCCAGCAGCGTAGCTTCATGGGGAACAGGGGGCTATGGCTACACCTTC
CASSVASWGTGGYGYTF
>TRBV5-1|TRBD1|TRBJ2-2
TGCGCCAGCAGCGGGGACAGGGGGGACACCGGGGAGCTGTTTTTT
CASSGDRGDTGELFF
>TRBV29-1|TRBD1|TRBJ2-7
TGCAGCGTTGACGAGAGCCGGGACAGGCTTGCCTACGAGCAGTACTTC
CSVDESRDRLAYEQYF
>TRBV6-6|TRBD1|TRBJ1-2
TGTGCCAGCAGTTACTCGGGGGTGGACAGGGCCATCTTC
CASSYSGVDRAIF
>TRBV2|.|TRBJ2-2
TGTGCCAGCAGCCCGCGGGGACAGTACACCGGGGAGCTGTTTTTT
CASSPRGQYTGELFF
>TRBV5-1|.|TRBJ2-5
TGCGCCAGCAGCTTGGAGCGGGTCCAAGAGACCCAGTACTTC
CASSLERVQETQYF
>TRBV2|.|TRBJ1-2
TGTGCCAGCAGTGGGACATTGAGCTATGGCTACACCTTC
CASSGTLSYGYTF
>TRBV7-2|.|TRBJ2-3
TGTGCCAGCAGCATGGGAGCTACGCAGTATTTT
CASSMGATQYF
>TRBV11-3|TRBD1|TRBJ2-2
TGTGCCAGCAGCTCGACAGGGGGCAGGAACACCGGGGAGCTGTTTTTT
CASSSTGGRNTGELFF
>TRBV2|.|TRBJ1-1
TGTGCCAGCATCTGGGCCTCTAACGCTGAAGCTTTCTTT
CASIWASNAEAFF
>TRBV6-4|.|TRBJ2-7
TGTGCCAGCAGTAAACAGGGCGCGAGCTCCTACGAGCAGTACTTC
CASSKQGASSYEQYF
>TRBV6-5|.|TRBJ2-3
TGTGCCAGCAGTTACTCGAAGGGGAAGCCCAGAGATACGCAGTATTTT
CASSYSKGKPRDTQYF
>TRBV5-1|TRBD1|TRBJ1-1
TGCGCCAGCAGCTGGGGGGACAGGGGGATCAACACTGAAGCTTTCTTT
CASSWGDRGINTEAFF
>TRBV5-8|TRBD1|TRBJ1-5
TGTGCCAGCAGCGATGGGACAGCGTATAGCAATCAGCCCCAGCATTTT
CASSDGTAYSNQPQHF
>TRBV5-6|TRBD2|TRBJ2-3
TGTGCCAGCAGCTTGGCGTCGGTAGCGGGGGAAGATACGCAGTATTTT
CASSLASVAGEDTQYF
>TRBV10-3|.|TRBJ1-5
TGTGCCATCAGTGAGCTCTCATTTGGGGGCGGTCAGCCCCAGCATTTT
CAISELSFGGGQPQHF
>TRBV2|TRBD1|TRBJ2-3
TGTGCCAGCAGTGGCTCAGGGGGCCCTACAGATACGCAGTATTTT
CASSGSGGPTDTQYF
>TRBV18|TRBD2|TRBJ2-7
TGTGCCAGCTCACCACGTAAATTAGCGGGGGGTTCCTACGAGCAGTACTTC
CASSPRKLAGGSYEQYF
>TRBV5-1|.|TRBJ1-3
TGCGCCAGCAGCTCCGGACAGTCCTCTGGAAACACCATATATTTT
CASSSGQSSGNTIYF
>TRBV29-1|TRBD2|TRBJ2-1
TGCAGCGTTGGGACTAGCGGGGCCTACAATGAGCAGTTCTTC
CSVGTSGAYNEQFF
>TRBV28|TRBD1|TRBJ1-2
TGTGCCAGCAGGTTAGCCGGGACAGGGGCGATTCGTGGCTACACCTTC
CASRLAGTGAIRGYTF
>TRBV18|.|TRBJ2-7
TGTGCCAGCTCACCACCGGCAGGGGGGAACGAGCAGTACTTC
CASSPPAGGNEQYF
>TRBV29-1|TRBD1|TRBJ1-1
TGCAGCGTTGAGAGGACAGGGGGAATCACTGAAGCTTTCTTT
CSVERTGGITEAFF
>TRBV7-9|.|TRBJ1-2
TGTGCCAGCAGCCCTCGGGTCGGCGGCTACACCTTC
CASSPRVGGYTF
>TRBV19|TRBD2|TRBJ2-7
TGTGCCAGTAGTCCCCGAATAGGTAGCGGGGGATACGAGCAGTACTTC
CASSPRIGSGGYEQYF
>TRBV7-3|TRBD1|TRBJ1-2
TGTGCCAGCAGCAAAGGGGGCACCAACTATGGCTACACCTTC
CASSKGGTNYGYTF
>TRBV11-3|TRBD1|TRBJ2-1
TGTGCCAGCAGCCGGGACAGGGGGTCGGTAAATGAGCAGTTCTTC
CASSRDRGSVNEQFF
>TRBV5-4|TRBD1|TRBJ1-4
TGTGCCAGCAGCGGACAGGGGCCCTCCAATGAAAAACTGTTTTTT
CASSGQGPSNEKLFF
>TRBV5-1|.|TRBJ1-2
TGCGCCAGCAGCTTGTACGGGACAACTAACTATGGCTACACCTTC
CASSLYGTTNYGYTF
>TRBV5-1|.|TRBJ1-6
TGCGCCAGCAGCTTGGGGACTGAGGCTTCGGGCCTCCACTTT
CASSLGTEASGLHF
>TRBV7-3|.|TRBJ1-1
TGTGCCAGCAGCTCCTCCAGGGGATCCTACACTGAAGCTTTCTTT
CASSSSRGSYTEAFF
>TRBV11-2|TRBD1|TRBJ1-1
TGTGCCAGCAGCTACCCCTTGGGGGACAGGGGGCGACGGACTGAAGCTTTCTTT
CASSYPLGDRGRRTEAFF